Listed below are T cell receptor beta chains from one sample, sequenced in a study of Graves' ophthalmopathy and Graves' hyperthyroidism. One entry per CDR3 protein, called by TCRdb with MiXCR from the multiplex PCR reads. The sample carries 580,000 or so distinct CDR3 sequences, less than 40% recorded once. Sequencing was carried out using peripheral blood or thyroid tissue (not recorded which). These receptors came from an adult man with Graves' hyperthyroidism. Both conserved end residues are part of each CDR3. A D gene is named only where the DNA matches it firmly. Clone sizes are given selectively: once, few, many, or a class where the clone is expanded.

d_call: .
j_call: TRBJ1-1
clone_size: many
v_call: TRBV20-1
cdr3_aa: CSASRAPKNTEAFF
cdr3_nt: TGCAGTGCTAGCCGGGCCCCAAAGAACACTGAAGCTTTCTTT

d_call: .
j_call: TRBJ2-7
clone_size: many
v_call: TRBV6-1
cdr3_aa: CASSDLDLEIPYEQYF
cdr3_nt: TGTGCCAGCAGTGACCTGGACCTGGAGATCCCCTACGAGCAGTACTTC

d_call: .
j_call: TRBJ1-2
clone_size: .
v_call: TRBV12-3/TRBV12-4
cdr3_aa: CASSFGGMRFRRHGYTF
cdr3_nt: TGTGCCAGCAGTTTCGGGGGGATGCGTTTTCGCCGCCATGGCTACACCTTC

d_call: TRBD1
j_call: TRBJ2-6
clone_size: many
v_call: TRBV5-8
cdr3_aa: CASSLGTASSGANVLTF
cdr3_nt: TGTGCCAGCAGCTTAGGGACAGCAAGCTCTGGGGCCAACGTCCTGACTTTC

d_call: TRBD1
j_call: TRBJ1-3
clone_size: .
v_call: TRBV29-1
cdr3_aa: CSAQTGGAGFGNTIYF
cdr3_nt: TGCAGCGCCCAAACAGGGGGTGCAGGGTTTGGAAACACCATATATTTT

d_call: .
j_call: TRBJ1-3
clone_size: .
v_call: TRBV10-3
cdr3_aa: CAISESTRLAGNTIYF
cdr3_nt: TGTGCCATCAGTGAGTCGACTCGGCTAGCGGGAAACACCATATATTTT

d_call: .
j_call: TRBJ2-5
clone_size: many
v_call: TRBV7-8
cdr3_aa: CASSSTQGDGWTQYF
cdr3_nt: TGTGCCAGCAGCTCTACCCAGGGCGACGGTTGGACCCAGTACTTC

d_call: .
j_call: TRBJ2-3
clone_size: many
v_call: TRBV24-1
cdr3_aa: CATSDDSGGTDTQYF
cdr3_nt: TGTGCCACCAGTGACGACTCGGGAGGCACAGATACGCAGTATTTT

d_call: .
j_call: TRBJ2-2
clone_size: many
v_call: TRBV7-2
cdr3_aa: CASSLFWNTGELFF
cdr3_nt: TGTGCCAGCAGCTTATTTTGGAACACCGGGGAGCTGTTTTTT

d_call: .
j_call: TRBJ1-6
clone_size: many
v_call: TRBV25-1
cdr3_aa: CASGKDSHNSPLHF
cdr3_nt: TGTGCCAGCGGAAAGGACAGCCATAATTCACCCCTCCACTTT

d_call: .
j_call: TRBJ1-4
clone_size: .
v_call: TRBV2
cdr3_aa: CASRTGTSASAKLFF
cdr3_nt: TGTGCCAGCAGAACCGGGACTAGCGCGTCGGCAAAACTGTTTTTT

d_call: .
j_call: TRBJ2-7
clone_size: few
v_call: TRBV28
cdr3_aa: CASLGQFSYEQYF
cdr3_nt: TGTGCCAGCCTCGGACAGTTCTCCTACGAGCAGTACTTC

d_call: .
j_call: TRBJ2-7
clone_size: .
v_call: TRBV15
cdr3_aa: CATSRDHYEQYF
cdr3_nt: TGTGCCACCAGCAGAGATCATTACGAGCAGTACTTC

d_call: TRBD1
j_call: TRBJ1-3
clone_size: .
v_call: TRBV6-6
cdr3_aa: CASTQGGDTIYF
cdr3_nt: TGTGCCAGCACCCAGGGGGGGGACACCATATATTTT

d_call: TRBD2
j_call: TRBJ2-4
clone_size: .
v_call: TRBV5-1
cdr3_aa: CASSLAGLAPKGGSNIQYF
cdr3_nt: TGCGCCAGCAGCTTGGCCGGACTAGCGCCGAAAGGAGGGTCAAACATTCAGTACTTC

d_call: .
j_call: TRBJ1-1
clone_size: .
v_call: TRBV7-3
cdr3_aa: CASSGHAGLNTEAFF
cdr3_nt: TGTGCCAGCAGCGGCCACGCGGGGCTGAACACTGAAGCTTTCTTT

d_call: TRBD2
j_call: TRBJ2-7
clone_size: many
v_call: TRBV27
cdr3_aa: CASRRGTHEQYF
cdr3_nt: TGTGCCAGCAGGCGGGGGACCCACGAGCAGTACTTC

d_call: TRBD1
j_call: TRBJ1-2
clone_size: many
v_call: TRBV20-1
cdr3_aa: CSARDPDRGYGYTF
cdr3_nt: TGCAGTGCTAGAGACCCGGACAGGGGCTACGGCTACACCTTC

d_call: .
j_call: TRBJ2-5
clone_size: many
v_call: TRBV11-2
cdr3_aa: CASSFREKEETQYF
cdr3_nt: TGTGCCAGCAGCTTCCGGGAGAAAGAAGAGACCCAGTACTTC

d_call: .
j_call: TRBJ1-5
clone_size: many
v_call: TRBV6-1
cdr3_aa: CAIRRNSNQPQHF
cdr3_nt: TGTGCCATTAGACGTAATAGCAATCAGCCCCAGCATTTT

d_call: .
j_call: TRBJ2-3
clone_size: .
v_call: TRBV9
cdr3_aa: CASSVRGYSTDTQYF
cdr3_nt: TGTGCCAGCAGCGTAAGGGGATATAGCACAGATACGCAGTATTTT

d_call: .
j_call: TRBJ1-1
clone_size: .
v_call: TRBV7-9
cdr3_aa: CASSPEGYELSTEAFF
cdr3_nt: TGTGCCAGCAGCCCCGAAGGGTATGAGTTGAGCACTGAAGCTTTCTTT

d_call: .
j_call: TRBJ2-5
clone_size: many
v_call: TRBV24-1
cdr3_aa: CATSGHSQETQYF
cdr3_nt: TGTGCCACCAGTGGACATAGCCAAGAGACCCAGTACTTC

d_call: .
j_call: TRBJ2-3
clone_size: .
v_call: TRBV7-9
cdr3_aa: CASSLAGGGIRTDTQYF
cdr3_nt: TGTGCCAGCAGCTTAGCGGGCGGGGGCATCCGGACAGATACGCAGTATTTT

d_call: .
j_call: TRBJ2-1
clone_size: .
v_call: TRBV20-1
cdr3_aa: CSARDLAGTYNEQFF
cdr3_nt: TGCAGTGCTAGAGATTTGGCGGGGACATACAATGAGCAGTTCTTC

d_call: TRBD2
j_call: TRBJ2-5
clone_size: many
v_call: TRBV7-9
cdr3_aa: CASSPGALAGRQETQYF
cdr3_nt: TGTGCCAGCAGCCCGGGAGCGCTAGCGGGACGGCAAGAGACCCAGTACTTC

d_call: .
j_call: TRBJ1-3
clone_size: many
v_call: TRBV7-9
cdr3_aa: CASSLEGSGNTIYF
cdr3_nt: TGTGCCAGCAGCTTAGAGGGGTCTGGAAACACCATATATTTT

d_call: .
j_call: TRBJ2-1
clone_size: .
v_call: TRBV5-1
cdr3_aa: CASSLEGSGKQFF
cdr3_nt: TGCGCCAGCAGCTTGGAAGGGTCCGGTAAGCAGTTCTTC

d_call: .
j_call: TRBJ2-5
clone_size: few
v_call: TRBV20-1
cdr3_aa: CSASPVGHRETQYF
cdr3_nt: TGCAGTGCTTCGCCTGTAGGACATCGAGAGACCCAGTACTTC

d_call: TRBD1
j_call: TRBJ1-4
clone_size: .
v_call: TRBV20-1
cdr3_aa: CSAATGVNEKLFF
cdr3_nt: TGCAGTGCCGCCACAGGGGTAAATGAAAAACTGTTTTTT

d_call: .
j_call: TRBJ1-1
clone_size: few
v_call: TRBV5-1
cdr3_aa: CASSLVGVITEAFF
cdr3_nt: TGCGCCAGCAGCTTGGTGGGGGTAATCACTGAAGCTTTCTTT

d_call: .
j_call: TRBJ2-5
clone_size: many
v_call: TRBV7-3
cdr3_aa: CASSSGVGETQYF
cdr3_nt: TGTGCCAGCAGCTCCGGGGTTGGAGAGACCCAGTACTTC

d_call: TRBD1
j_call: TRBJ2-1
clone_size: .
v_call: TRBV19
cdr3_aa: CASSFTHRDRTYNEQFF
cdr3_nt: TGTGCCAGTAGTTTTACACACCGGGACAGGACCTACAATGAGCAGTTCTTC

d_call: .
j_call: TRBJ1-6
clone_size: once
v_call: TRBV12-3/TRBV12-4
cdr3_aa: CASSPGDKRQPLNSPLHF
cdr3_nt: TGTGCCAGCAGTCCTGGAGATAAGCGACAGCCGTTAAATTCACCCCTCCACTTT

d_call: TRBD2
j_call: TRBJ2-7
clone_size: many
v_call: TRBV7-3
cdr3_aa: CASSITSGDEQYF
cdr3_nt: TGTGCCAGCAGCATCACTAGCGGAGACGAGCAGTACTTC

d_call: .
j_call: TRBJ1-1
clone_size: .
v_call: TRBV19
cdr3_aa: CASSTRQAFGMNTEAFF
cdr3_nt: TGTGCCAGTAGTACGAGACAGGCATTTGGGATGAACACTGAAGCTTTCTTT

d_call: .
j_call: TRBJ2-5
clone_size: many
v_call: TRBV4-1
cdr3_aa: CASSQDPPGDGETQYF
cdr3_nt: TGCGCCAGCAGCCAAGATCCCCCGGGCGATGGTGAGACCCAGTACTTC